This passage covers 9 T cell receptor beta chains from one sample sequenced in a study of cytomegalovirus exposure and HLA in healthy donors. Measured with immunoSEQ multiplex PCR; TCRdb has only the in-frame clones, and not every one. Of some 260,000 clones listed, about 90% were seen once; the top ten hold around 12%. The sample was PBMCs. These receptors all stem from a man between 18 and 29 years old in good health and CMV-seropositive.

This clone has only a few counts. The CDR3 is CASSHAIHYEQYF. The DNA of the CDR3 is TGCGCCAGCAGCCATGCGATACACTACGAGCAGTACTTC. The chain recombines TRBV4-1 with TRBJ2-7; D is undetermined. V lost 3 bases, J lost 3 bases, and 9 bases lay in between. Germline V gene sequence: CDR1 MGHRA, CDR2 YSYEKL. The CDR3 runs 13 residues.

The chain recombines TRBV27 with TRBJ1-2; TRBD1 aligns across 8 bases. J gave up 4 bases and V 6 bases, and 10 bases lay outside the gene matches. Germline assignment: CDR1 MNHEY and CDR2 SMNVEV (reference sequence). The CDR3 consists of 15 residues. The CDR3 region has the DNA TGTGCCAGCAGCCCTAGGGCAGGGGGCGCCTATGGCTACACCTTC. It yields the protein CASSPRAGGAYGYTF.

The V gene is TRBV5-6, the J gene TRBJ2-1; weak D call: TRBD2 (5 bases). The CDR3 is 12 residues long. The V gene lost 0 bases and the J gene lost 13 bases, with 11 bases spanning the gap. CDR1 is SGHDT, CDR2 YYEEEE, per germline. The CDR3 sequence: CASSLADYIQFF. The CDR3 DNA is TGTGCCAGCAGCTTGGCCGACTACATACAGTTCTTC.

This rearrangement joins TRBV18 to TRBJ2-1; TRBD1 agrees at 10 bases. Per germline, CDR1 KGHSH and CDR2 LQKENI. CDR3 length equals 16 residues. V lost 4 bases and J lost 10; bases outside the gene matches: 13. The CDR3 here is CASSLIPGQGKVEQFF. DNA of the CDR3: TGTGCCAGCTCACTCATACCGGGACAGGGGAAGGTGGAGCAGTTCTTC. The variable domain in full, with the rest retrieved from reference TRBV18 and TRBJ2-1, is NAGVMQNPRHLVRRRGQEARLRCSPMKGHSHVYWYRQLPEEGLKFMVYLQKENIIDESGMPKERFSAEFPKEGPSILRIQQVVRGDSAAYFCASSLIPGQGKVEQFFGPGTRLTVL.

The chain recombines TRBV5-1 with TRBJ1-1; D is unclear. This CDR3 is 14 amino acids long. CDR1 and CDR2 from the germline V gene are SGHRS and YFSETQ. The V gene lost 4 bases and the J gene lost 2 bases, with 12 bases spanning the gap. Written as DNA, the CDR3 is TGCGCCAGCAGCAAGCCGGACGGTAACACTGAAGCTTTCTTT. Protein: CASSKPDGNTEAFF.

This sequence joins TRBV6-5 and TRBJ1-4; 9 bases agree with TRBD1. This CDR3 contains 13 residues. CDR1 MNHEY and CDR2 SVGAGI come from the germline V gene. V was pared by 8 bases and J by 8 bases, with 6 bases of the junction left unmatched. CDR3 DNA sequence: TGTGCCAGCGGGACAGGGCAAGTGGAAAAACTGTTTTTT. Residues: CASGTGQVEKLFF.

The chain couples TRBV20-1 to TRBJ2-3, with no clear D. Trimming pared 5 bases from V and 2 bases from J, leaving 2 bases between. CDR3 length: 10 amino acids. Germline CDR1 DFQATT, CDR2 SNEGSKA (reference sequence). This CDR3 is CSAHTDTQYF. CDR3 coding DNA: TGCAGTGCTCACACAGATACGCAGTATTTT.

V is TRBV15 and J is TRBJ2-3, with D unclear. The CDR3 spans 16 residues. V was shortened by 0 bases and J by 0 bases, with 10 bases between the two germline ends. CDR1 is LNHNV and CDR2 is YYDKDF in the germline V gene (reference sequence). As DNA, the CDR3 is TGTGCCACCAGCAGAGATCCCACCCCTAGCACAGATACGCAGTATTTT. It translates to CATSRDPTPSTDTQYF.

This clone was seen a handful of times. The rearrangement uses TRBV7-6 and TRBJ2-7, with no clear D. Germline lookup yields CDR1 SGHVS and CDR2 FNYEAQ. Trimming removed 3 bases at V and 5 bases at J, with 11 bases between. The CDR3 runs 13 residues. CDR3 DNA sequence: TGTGCCAGCAGCTTGAGTTTAAGCCACGAGCAGTACTTC. Translating gives CASSLSLSHEQYF.